This TCR beta chain was documented in a study of cytomegalovirus exposure and HLA in healthy donors. Study-wide results and limits: In a later analysis, the majority of CMV-associated beta chains seemingly showed HLA restriction. Reports indicate that TCR beta sequences accurately predicted the HLA-A and HLA-B alleles of most subjects. What was likely a sequencing artifact was a cluster of highly shared sequence variants. HLA alleles showed associations with around 15,000 TCR beta sequences in a later analysis, at a 0.05 false discovery rate.

The J segment lost 5 bases and the V segment lost 0 bases, leaving 12 bases of the junction unmatched. CDR1 is GTSNPN and CDR2 is SVGIG in the germline V gene (reference sequence). The CDR3 contains 17 residues. A note on this clone: What it recognizes is unknown.

PCR used 60 Vbeta primers and 13 Jbeta primers. Here immunoSEQ multiplex PCR was the method, and the copy in TCRdb shows in-frame clones only, minus some. This sample has 170,000 or so clones, with roughly 80% found just once. Sequencing used PBMCs. This TCR derives from a man under 40 in good health and CMV-seropositive. V and J are TRBV30 and TRBJ1-2, with TRBD1 matching 10 bases. In DNA, the CDR3 is TGTGCCTGGAGTGTAGCCCGACAGGGGGCGGAGAGTTATGGCTACACCTTC. This encodes CAWSVARQGAESYGYTF.